These T cell receptor beta chains were read from a single sample in a study of post-analysis software for immune sequencing data. TCRdb reprocessed the PCR reads via MiXCR and lists one record per CDR3 protein. The data show 820,000 or so distinct CDR3 sequences, approximately 57% seen once. Sequencing was carried out using blood. All receptors come from a girl between 10 and 17 years old with multiple sclerosis. Both conserved end residues are part of each CDR3. The D gene is left open where the match is weak. Clone size is given for some rows only: seen once, a few or many times, or a class if the clone is expanded.

V: TRBV5-1
J: TRBJ1-5
D: -
size: -
CDR3: CASSLDPGANNQPQHF
DNA: TGCGCCAGCAGCTTGGATCCAGGAGCTAACAATCAGCCCCAGCATTTT

V: TRBV4-2
J: TRBJ2-3
D: TRBD2
size: -
CDR3: CASSQDPSGMHDTQYF
DNA: TGTGCCAGCAGCCAAGATCCTAGCGGGATGCATGATACGCAGTATTTT

V: TRBV7-2
J: TRBJ1-2
D: -
size: -
CDR3: CASSLSPGHYGYTF
DNA: TGTGCCAGCAGCTTAAGCCCGGGGCACTATGGCTACACCTTC

V: TRBV29-1
J: TRBJ2-5
D: TRBD2
size: -
CDR3: CSANGWEGEETQYF
DNA: TGCAGCGCAAACGGCTGGGAGGGCGAAGAGACCCAGTACTTC

V: TRBV5-1
J: TRBJ2-1
D: -
size: -
CDR3: CASILASGRGEQFF
DNA: -

V: TRBV7-2
J: TRBJ2-4
D: -
size: -
CDR3: CASSLAGLTREYF
DNA: TGTGCCAGCAGCTTAGCTGGCCTAACAAGGGAGTACTTC

V: TRBV5-1
J: TRBJ2-2
D: -
size: -
CDR3: CASSLRSAELFF
DNA: TGCGCCAGCAGCTTGCGTTCGGCGGAGCTGTTTTTT

V: TRBV27
J: TRBJ2-7
D: TRBD1
size: -
CDR3: CASSPQGFNYEQYF
DNA: TGTGCCAGCAGTCCACAGGGGTTTAACTACGAGCAGTACTTC

V: TRBV20-1
J: TRBJ2-7
D: -
size: -
CDR3: CSASGGPFYEQYF
DNA: TGCAGTGCTAGTGGGGGGCCCTTCTACGAGCAGTACTTC

V: TRBV11-3
J: TRBJ2-2
D: TRBD2
size: -
CDR3: CASRLSSGRATGELFF
DNA: TGTGCCAGCAGGTTGAGTAGCGGGAGGGCCACCGGGGAGCTGTTTTTT

V: TRBV13
J: TRBJ2-3
D: -
size: -
CDR3: CASSRSEFTDTQYF
DNA: TGTGCCAGCAGCCGCTCGGAGTTCACAGATACGCAGTATTTT

V: TRBV7-9
J: TRBJ1-6
D: -
size: few
CDR3: CASSLAENSPLHF
DNA: TGTGCCAGCAGCTTAGCGGAGAATTCACCCCTCCACTTT

V: TRBV29-1
J: TRBJ2-1
D: TRBD1
size: -
CDR3: CSVEDLQGAGYNEQFF
DNA: TGCAGCGTTGAAGACCTGCAGGGGGCGGGCTACAATGAGCAGTTCTTC

V: TRBV25-1
J: TRBJ2-7
D: TRBD1
size: -
CDR3: CASSVPGGQGDTYEQYF
DNA: TGTGCCAGCAGTGTACCCGGGGGACAGGGGGACACCTACGAGCAGTACTTC

V: TRBV10-3
J: TRBJ2-3
D: -
size: once
CDR3: CAISTFGGDSTDTQYF
DNA: TGTGCCATCAGTACCTTCGGCGGAGATAGCACAGATACGCAGTATTTT

V: TRBV7-3
J: TRBJ2-5
D: TRBD2
size: -
CDR3: CASSLTSGGYQETQYF
DNA: TGTGCCAGCAGCTTAACTAGCGGGGGGTACCAAGAGACCCAGTACTTC

V: TRBV5-1
J: TRBJ1-2
D: TRBD1
size: few
CDR3: CASSRTGDGRNYGYTF
DNA: TGCGCCAGCAGCCGGACAGGGGATGGTCGTAACTATGGCTACACCTTC

V: TRBV6-5
J: TRBJ1-2
D: TRBD1
size: few
CDR3: CASSYGTGSPGRYGYTF
DNA: TGTGCCAGCAGTTACGGGACAGGTAGTCCGGGGCGTTATGGCTACACCTTC

V: TRBV5-1
J: TRBJ2-1
D: -
size: -
CDR3: CASSLEQVTYNEQFF
DNA: TGCGCCAGCAGCTTGGAACAGGTCACCTACAATGAGCAGTTCTTC

V: TRBV12-3/TRBV12-4
J: TRBJ1-6
D: -
size: -
CDR3: CASRSGRGDNSPLHF
DNA: TGTGCCAGCAGGTCTGGAAGGGGGGATAATTCACCCCTCCACTTT

V: TRBV7-3
J: TRBJ2-7
D: -
size: -
CDR3: CASSLNQGYEQYF
DNA: TGTGCCAGCAGCCTTAACCAGGGCTACGAGCAGTACTTC

V: TRBV29-1
J: TRBJ1-2
D: -
size: -
CDR3: CSVKPGQNNYGYTF
DNA: TGCAGCGTTAAGCCCGGACAGAATAACTATGGCTACACCTTC

V: TRBV5-6
J: TRBJ1-2
D: -
size: -
CDR3: CASSLIPGESFGYTF
DNA: TGTGCCAGCAGCTTGATCCCAGGGGAGAGTTTTGGCTACACCTTC

V: TRBV5-1
J: TRBJ1-2
D: TRBD1
size: -
CDR3: CASSLAGQGRDGYTF
DNA: TGCGCCAGCAGCTTGGCCGGACAGGGGAGAGATGGCTACACCTTC

V: TRBV10-3
J: TRBJ2-1
D: TRBD2
size: few
CDR3: CAISGRERIVNEQFF
DNA: TGTGCCATCAGTGGGCGGGAGAGGATTGTAAATGAGCAGTTCTTC

V: TRBV14
J: TRBJ1-2
D: TRBD1
size: -
CDR3: CASSQEFGGTDPNYGYTF
DNA: TGTGCCAGCAGCCAAGAGTTCGGGGGGACAGATCCTAACTATGGCTACACCTTC

V: TRBV9
J: TRBJ2-5
D: -
size: few
CDR3: CASSVDGGAETQYF
DNA: TGTGCCAGCAGCGTAGATGGAGGGGCAGAGACCCAGTACTTC

V: TRBV6-1
J: TRBJ2-1
D: TRBD1
size: -
CDR3: CASRSQARQGAPGEQFF
DNA: TGTGCCAGCAGATCCCAAGCTCGACAGGGGGCACCGGGTGAGCAGTTCTTC

V: TRBV6-5
J: TRBJ1-2
D: TRBD1
size: -
CDR3: CASSYSTGQGKGYTF
DNA: TGTGCCAGCAGTTACTCGACGGGACAGGGGAAAGGCTACACCTTC

V: TRBV15
J: TRBJ2-7
D: -
size: once
CDR3: CATSRAQGRGIGSEQYF
DNA: TGTGCCACCAGCAGAGCACAGGGGAGGGGAATTGGTTCCGAGCAGTACTTC

V: TRBV5-1
J: TRBJ2-1
D: -
size: -
CDR3: CASSLGQRNEQFF
DNA: TGCGCCAGCAGCTTGGGACAGAGGAATGAGCAGTTCTTC

V: TRBV5-1
J: TRBJ2-1
D: -
size: few
CDR3: CASSLRTGYNEQFF
DNA: TGCGCCAGCAGCTTGCGAACTGGGTACAATGAGCAGTTCTTC

V: TRBV2
J: TRBJ2-3
D: -
size: few
CDR3: CASSEAEYTQYF
DNA: TGTGCCAGCAGTGAAGCGGAATATACGCAGTATTTT

V: TRBV7-6
J: TRBJ2-1
D: -
size: -
CDR3: CASSLRLDDEQFF
DNA: TGTGCCAGCAGCTTAAGGCTGGACGATGAGCAGTTCTTC

V: TRBV12-3/TRBV12-4
J: TRBJ2-7
D: -
size: -
CDR3: CASSFAELYEQYF
DNA: TGTGCCAGCAGTTTTGCGGAACTGTACGAGCAGTACTTC

V: TRBV20-1
J: TRBJ2-7
D: TRBD2
size: few
CDR3: CSASDGGGFNEQYF
DNA: TGCAGTGCTAGCGATGGCGGGGGATTTAACGAGCAGTACTTC

V: TRBV21-1
J: TRBJ2-7
D: -
size: -
CDR3: CASSKGGLAPSYEQYF
DNA: TGTGCCAGCAGCAAAGGGGGACTAGCGCCATCCTACGAGCAGTACTTC

V: TRBV28
J: TRBJ2-7
D: -
size: -
CDR3: CASSSPGSVEGAVYEQYF
DNA: TGTGCCAGCAGTTCCCCCGGTAGTGTGGAGGGGGCTGTCTACGAGCAGTACTTC

V: TRBV29-1
J: TRBJ1-2
D: TRBD1
size: -
CDR3: CSARLEKGAVGYGYTF
DNA: TGCAGCGCTCGACTGGAGAAGGGGGCCGTGGGCTATGGCTACACCTTC

V: TRBV7-3
J: TRBJ2-5
D: -
size: -
CDR3: CASSTGRGSETQYF
DNA: TGTGCCAGCAGCACCGGGCGGGGTTCAGAGACCCAGTACTTC

V: TRBV5-1
J: TRBJ2-7
D: -
size: -
CDR3: CASSLVIYGSEQYF
DNA: TGCGCCAGCAGCTTGGTTATCTATGGGTCCGAGCAGTACTTC